These 29 T cell receptor beta chains came from one sample sequenced in a study of metastatic and nonmetastatic thyroid tumors. Each patient came to thyroid surgery without any prior treatment (of any kind). TCRdb ran MiXCR on the PCR reads. The profile shows some 22,000 clones, roughly 23% of them singletons. The sequenced sample was tumor tissue. The source of these receptors is a female donor with papillary thyroid cancer or a benign thyroid nodule (not recorded which). Some clones in this sample may be carry-over from other donors' samples.

The gene calls are TRBV28 and TRBJ1-2; D is ambiguous. Germline V gene sequence: CDR1 MDHEN, CDR2 SYDVKM. V gave up 5 bases and J gave up 0 bases, with 19 bases separating them. CDR3 length equals 17 residues. For the CDR3, the DNA is TGTGCCAGCAGTACGGGGAGGAATTTAGAAGCTAACTATGGCTACACCTTC. Its translation: CASSTGRNLEANYGYTF.

The J gene is TRBJ2-1, the V gene TRBV11-3, with 7 bases identical to TRBD1. With V trimmed by 4 bases and J by 4 bases, 4 bases remained unmatched. The CDR3 is 14 amino acids. The germline V gene has CDR1 SGHNT and CDR2 YENEEA. The CDR3 bases are TGTGCCAGCAGCTGGGGACAGACTTACAATGAGCAGTTCTTC. As protein: CASSWGQTYNEQFF.

Many counts were recorded for this clone. CDR3 residues: CASSLAAESGSGYTF. The CDR3 DNA is TGTGCCAGCAGTTTAGCGGCAGAATCAGGCAGTGGCTACACCTTC. This chain connects TRBV12-3 or TRBV12-4 to TRBJ1-2, with no clear D. Trimming took 0 bases from V and 7 from J, leaving 15 bases between them. The CDR3 has 15 amino acids.

This clone occurred a few times. This may come from a read error, since a much larger clone is one base off. This chain joins TRBV18 and TRBJ2-1; D perhaps matches TRBD2 (5 bases). Germline CDR1 and CDR2: KGHSH and LQKENI. The CDR3 contains 15 residues. Trimming left V 3 bases short and J 12 bases short, with 21 bases between. The CDR3 spells CASSPSGVVEDGQFF. The CDR3 nucleotides read TGTGCCAGCTCACCTTCCGGGGTAGTCGAGGATGGGCAGTTCTTC. The full variable domain, with the rest looked up from reference TRBV18 and TRBJ2-1, is NAGVMQNPRHLVRRRGQEARLRCSPMKGHSHVYWYRQLPEEGLKFMVYLQKENIIDESGMPKERFSAEFPKEGPSILRIQQVVRGDSAAYFCASSPSGVVEDGQFFGPGTRLTVL.

This clone is labeled as medium-sized (0.01 to 0.1%). The gene calls are TRBV5-1 and TRBJ2-3, with 8 bases aligning to TRBD2. CDR1 and CDR2 (germline): SGHRS, YFSETQ. This CDR3 comprises 18 residues. J gave up 4 bases and V 0 bases, and 13 bases lay outside the gene matches. The CDR3: CASSLGASGFIFSDTQYF. The CDR3 DNA reads as TGCGCCAGCAGCTTGGGTGCTAGCGGGTTCATCTTTTCAGATACGCAGTATTTT.

The CDR3 protein is CSASPVIEAFF. CDR3 nucleotide sequence: TGCAGTGCCAGTCCGGTCATTGAAGCTTTCTTT. The chain joins TRBV20-1 to TRBJ1-1; D not certain. The CDR3 loop spans 11 amino acids. Trimming shortened V by 6 bases and J by 7 bases, and 12 bases separated the two germline ends. Germline CDR1 and CDR2: DFQATT and SNEGSKA (reference sequence).

This clone came up many times. This chain uses TRBV28 with TRBJ2-5; the match to TRBD2 covers 9 bases. CDR3 size: 16 residues. The V gene's germline CDR1 is MDHEN and CDR2 SYDVKM. Trimming removed 5 bases from V and 5 bases from J; junction bases left unmatched: 12. The CDR3, as DNA: TGTGCCAGCAGTCTGGGAAGCGGGAGGCCCGAGGAGACCCAGTACTTC. Its protein product is CASSLGSGRPEETQYF.

As regards this clone: Other DNA variants within this sample encode the same CDR3. This chain links TRBV20-1 with TRBJ2-2; D gene ambiguous. The CDR3 loop spans 16 amino acids. The germline gives CDR1 DFQATT, CDR2 SNEGSKA (reference sequence). Trimming cost V 1 base and J 0 bases, with 12 bases left between them. CDR3 nucleotide sequence: TGCAGTGCTAGAGGGAACCAGCCTTCGAACACCGGGGAGCTGTTTTTT. Translation: CSARGNQPSNTGELFF.

This clone was seen repeatedly, ten times or more. This rearrangement joins TRBV18 to TRBJ1-1; D unclear. V dropped 5 bases and J dropped 0 bases, with 4 bases sitting between them. This CDR3 contains 12 residues. In germline, CDR1 is KGHSH, CDR2 LQKENI. The CDR3 spells CASSGMNTEAFF. CDR3 in DNA: TGTGCCAGCTCAGGAATGAACACTGAAGCTTTCTTT.

This clone has at least ten counts. This chain links TRBV19 with TRBJ1-1; tentative D call: TRBD1 (5 bases). Deletions cut 7 bases from V and 0 bases from J, with 15 bases between. From germline, CDR1 is LNHDA and CDR2 SQIVND (reference sequence). The CDR3 runs 15 residues. The CDR3 reads CASKSMGELNTEAFF. CDR3 coding DNA: TGTGCCAGTAAAAGCATGGGGGAACTGAACACTGAAGCTTTCTTT.

In this sample, this clone turned up many times. The V call is TRBV6-2 or TRBV6-3, the J call TRBJ2-2; D is possibly TRBD2 (6 bases). The CDR3 has 16 amino acids. Trimming cost V 2 bases and J 8 bases, with 18 bases left between them. Germline loops: CDR1 MNHEY, CDR2 SVGEGT. Here the CDR3 DNA reads TGTGCCAGCAGTTACCCGCTAGCGCGAAGTACGGGGGAGCTGTTTTTT. Translating gives CASSYPLARSTGELFF.

This chain uses TRBV7-2 with TRBJ2-5; D is perhaps TRBD2 (6 bases). In germline, CDR1 is SGHTA, CDR2 FQGNSA. CDR3 length equals 15 residues. Trimming shortened V by 5 bases and J by 5 bases, and 18 bases separated the two germline ends. The CDR3 spells CASSHFGGSAETQYF. CDR3 in DNA: TGTGCCAGCAGCCACTTTGGAGGGAGTGCGGAGACCCAGTACTTC.

There are a few counts of this clone. The chain recombines TRBV27 with TRBJ2-2, with TRBD2 matching over 8 bases. V dropped 5 bases and J dropped 0; count of bases not matched to a gene: 5. Per germline, CDR1 MNHEY and CDR2 SMNVEV (reference sequence). CDR3 size: 16 residues. DNA of the CDR3: TGTGCCAGCAGTCCGGGAGGGCCCGCGAACACCGGGGAGCTGTTTTTT. Protein: CASSPGGPANTGELFF.

Relative to its sample, this clone is medium-sized. The chain has TRBV5-1 and TRBJ2-3, with 16 bases fitting TRBD2. CDR1 is SGHRS and CDR2 is YFSETQ in the germline V gene. V trimming: 4 bases; J trimming: 4 bases; junction bases outside the gene matches: 6. CDR3 size: 17 residues. This CDR3 is CASSVGLAGGVADTQYF. The CDR3 DNA sequence: TGCGCCAGCAGCGTGGGACTAGCGGGAGGGGTAGCAGATACGCAGTATTTT.

This clone has only a few counts. Compared with germline, one end of the junction differs, possibly owing to a read error. The chain couples TRBV2 to TRBJ1-2, with 8 bases lining up with TRBD1. The CDR3 is made up of 15 amino acids. Per germline, CDR1 SNHLY and CDR2 FYNNEI. CDR3: CASSSEEDRADGYTF. The CDR3, as DNA: TGTGCCAGCAGTAGTGAAGAGGACAGGGCGGATGGTTACACCTTC.

This chain links TRBV5-1 with TRBJ2-3, with 9 bases matching TRBD2. This CDR3 contains 15 residues. The trim removed 5 bases at V and 6 bases at J, leaving 10 bases unmatched. Per the germline V gene, CDR1 is SGHRS and CDR2 is YFSETQ. The CDR3 coding sequence is TGCGCCAGCAGTCCTATGGCGGGGGGGCTCGATACGCAGTATTTT. Protein: CASSPMAGGLDTQYF.

The DNA for the CDR3 is TGTGCCTGGAGTCTGGGGGGGCAGTATAATTCACCCCTCCACTTT. Its translation is CAWSLGGQYNSPLHF. This chain uses TRBV30 with TRBJ1-6; tentatively, D is TRBD1 (6 bases). Germline V lookup: CDR1 GTSNPN, CDR2 SVGIG (reference sequence). The V and J ends lost 2 bases and 4 bases respectively, with 12 bases between them. CDR3 length: 15 residues.

This clone was seen at least ten times. CDR3 DNA: TGCAGTGCCGTAGCGTTGGAGGCCCAGTACTTC. This encodes CSAVALEAQYF. The chain combines TRBV20-1 with TRBJ2-5; D may be TRBD2 (5 bases). Germline CDR1 and CDR2: DFQATT and SNEGSKA (reference sequence). Trimming took 6 bases from V and 9 from J, leaving 14 bases between them. The CDR3 runs 11 residues.

At least ten counts were recorded for this clone. The chain couples TRBV12-3 or TRBV12-4 to TRBJ2-3, with D possibly matching TRBD1 (6 bases). The CDR3 loop spans 15 amino acids. V lost 5 bases and J lost 0, with 12 bases in between. The CDR3 nucleotides read TGTGCCAGCAGTCCCCGACAGGTTAGCACAGATACGCAGTATTTT. Translated, it gives CASSPRQVSTDTQYF.

The chain carries TRBV11-2 and TRBJ2-7, with D possibly being TRBD2 (6 bases). Germline lookup yields CDR1 SGHAT and CDR2 FQNNGV. This CDR3 comprises 18 residues. V gave up 1 base and J gave up 0 bases, with 19 bases separating them. CDR3 DNA sequence: TGTGCCAGCAGCTTAGTGGCACTAGCTGGTCTCATCTCCTACGAGCAGTACTTC. Translated, it gives CASSLVALAGLISYEQYF.

This clone was seen a handful of times. With a much larger clone just one base away, this may be a read error. V is TRBV5-6 and J is TRBJ2-2, with 12 bases that match TRBD1. V lost 7 bases and J lost 3; bases outside the gene matches: 4. The germline V gene encodes CDR1 SGHDT and CDR2 YYEEEE. The CDR3 loop spans 15 amino acids. The CDR3 region has the DNA TGTGCCAGCGCCGGGACAGGGGGCGACACCGGGGAGCTGTTTTTT. Its translation is CASAGTGGDTGELFF.

In its sample, this clone was seen many times. The chain joins TRBV7-9 to TRBJ2-5; 9 bases fit TRBD2. The CDR3 runs 14 residues. Germline CDR1 is SEHNR and CDR2 is FQNEAQ (reference sequence). Germline trimming cut 4 bases from V and 1 base from J; bases unmatched to any gene: 1. Written as DNA, the CDR3 is TGTGCCAGCAGCTGGACTAGCGCCCAAGAGACCCAGTACTTC. It specifies CASSWTSAQETQYF.

This clone was seen a handful of times. The chain carries TRBV11-2 and TRBJ2-7; 11 bases match TRBD1. V trimming: 5 bases; J trimming: 3 bases; junction bases outside the gene matches: 6. The CDR3 sequence is 15 residues long. Germline CDR1 and CDR2: SGHAT and FQNNGV. CDR3 sequence (DNA): TGTGCCAGCAGCCGAACGGGACAGGGGGGCTACGAGCAGTACTTC. Encoded protein: CASSRTGQGGYEQYF.

This clone was recorded a few times. J is TRBJ2-7 and V is TRBV4-1; 12 bases line up with TRBD1. The CDR3 contains 16 residues. The junction had 9 bases not matched to a gene; V was cut back by 4 bases and J by 5 bases. The germline V gene has CDR1 MGHRA and CDR2 YSYEKL. The CDR3 reads CASSLNRGQGADEQYF. The CDR3 region has the DNA TGCGCCAGCAGCCTAAATAGGGGACAGGGGGCCGACGAGCAGTACTTC.

This clone has only a few counts. Mismatch with germline at one junction end may stem from a read error. The chain uses TRBV7-8 and TRBJ2-1; TRBD2 matches 9 bases. Germline CDR1 SGHVS, CDR2 FQNEAQ. The CDR3 loop spans 15 amino acids. The CDR3 sequence is CASGLLAGRYNEQFF. The CDR3 DNA reads as TGTGCCAGCGGCTTGCTAGCGGGAAGATACAATGAGCAGTTCTTC.

This clone is medium-sized (0.01 to 0.1%) in the sample. The chain carries TRBV28 and TRBJ2-3; D ambiguous. V was pared by 6 bases and J by 3 bases, with 16 bases between. This CDR3 contains 15 residues. CDR1 is MDHEN, CDR2 SYDVKM, per germline. CDR3 nucleotide sequence: TGTGCCAGCAGCCCCCCGACCGGCTTGACAGATACGCAGTATTTT. This sequence encodes CASSPPTGLTDTQYF.

CDR3 sequence (DNA): TGTGCCAGCAGCCCACCCTCCGGGGCGCACGAACTCTCTGGGGCCAACGTCCTGACTTTC. Translating it yields CASSPPSGAHELSGANVLTF. The chain is built from TRBV4-2 and TRBJ2-6; the D gene could be TRBD1 or TRBD2 (5 bases each). There are 20 residues in the CDR3. V was pared by 4 bases and J by 0 bases, with 22 bases between. The germline CDR1 and CDR2 sequences are LGHNA and YNFKEQ.

This clone was counted once. The chain joins TRBV5-1 to TRBJ2-3; D uncertain. The CDR3 contains 15 residues. Germline V gene lookup returns CDR1 SGHRS and CDR2 YFSETQ. The germline V and J ends were trimmed by 2 bases and 0 bases, with 10 bases remaining between them. This CDR3 reads CASSLGQSSTDTQYF. The CDR3 nucleotides are TGCGCCAGCAGCTTAGGCCAGTCTAGCACAGATACGCAGTATTTT.

This clone was seen a few times. This sequence joins TRBV28 and TRBJ2-7; the D gene is possibly TRBD2 (5 bases). Per germline, CDR1 MDHEN and CDR2 SYDVKM. CDR3 length: 14 residues. Trimming removed 3 bases from V and 3 bases from J, with 12 bases in between. The CDR3 spells CASSFEGFGYEQYF. In DNA form, the CDR3 reads TGTGCCAGCAGTTTTGAGGGCTTCGGCTACGAGCAGTACTTC.